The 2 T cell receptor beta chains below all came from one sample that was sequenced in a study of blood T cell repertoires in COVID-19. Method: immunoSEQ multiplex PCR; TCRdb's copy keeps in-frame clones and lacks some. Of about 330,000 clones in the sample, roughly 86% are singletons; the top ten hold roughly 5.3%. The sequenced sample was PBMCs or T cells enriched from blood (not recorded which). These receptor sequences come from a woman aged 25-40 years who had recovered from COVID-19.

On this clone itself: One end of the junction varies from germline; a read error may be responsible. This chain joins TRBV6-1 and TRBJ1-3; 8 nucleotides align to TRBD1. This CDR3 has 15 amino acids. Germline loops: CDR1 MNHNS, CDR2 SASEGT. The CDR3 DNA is TGTGCCAGCAGGGAAGCCGGGACAGGTGGAAACACCATATATTTT. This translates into CASREAGTGGNTIYF.

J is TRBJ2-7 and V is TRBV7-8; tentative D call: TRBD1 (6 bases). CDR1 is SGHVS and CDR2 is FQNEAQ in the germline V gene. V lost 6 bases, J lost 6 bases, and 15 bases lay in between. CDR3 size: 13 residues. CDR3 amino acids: CASSVDRSGEQYF. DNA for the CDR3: TGTGCCAGCAGTGTGGACAGATCCGGCGAGCAGTACTTC.